These 19 T cell receptor beta chains came from one sample sequenced in a study of shared clonotypes between healthy human individuals. The repertoire was sequenced with immunoSEQ multiplex PCR; TCRdb's copy has only in-frame clones and lacks some. The sample has 2,500,000 or so clones, approximately 92% seen once. The specimen was naive CD4+ T cells sorted from blood. The subset was: CD45RA+ positively selected. These receptors all come from a man aged 18 to 29 in good health.

Worth noting for this clone: Within the sample, other DNA sequences also encode this same CDR3. CDR3 protein: CASSRSSNQPQHF. The CDR3 DNA reads TGTGCCAGCAGTCGGTCTAGCAATCAGCCCCAGCATTTT. The chain recombines TRBV6-6 with TRBJ1-5; no reliable D call. This CDR3 is 13 amino acids long. Looked up from germline, CDR1 is MNHNY and CDR2 is SVGAGI (reference sequence). Trimming took 5 bases from V and 0 from J, leaving 5 bases between them.

The gene calls are TRBV5-4 and TRBJ2-7; possibly TRBD2 for D (5 bases). CDR3 length: 13 residues. With 4 bases removed from V and 1 base from J, the gap between germline ends came to 9 bases. Looked up from germline, CDR1 is SGHNT and CDR2 is YYREEE (reference sequence). CDR3: CASSTEGSYEQYF. CDR3 bases: TGTGCCAGCAGCACCGAGGGATCCTACGAGCAGTACTTC.

As DNA, the CDR3 is TGCAGCGTTGAAAAGGGACAGGACGGGACCCAGTACTTC. Protein sequence: CSVEKGQDGTQYF. The V gene is TRBV29-1, the J gene TRBJ2-5; 8 nucleotides line up with TRBD1. V was clipped by 2 bases and J by 7 bases; unmatched bases: 6. Germline loops: CDR1 SQVTM, CDR2 ANQGSEA. The CDR3 length is 13 residues.

This sequence joins TRBV18 and TRBJ2-2; tentative D call: TRBD2 (6 bases). The CDR3 contains 14 residues. The germline V gene has CDR1 KGHSH and CDR2 LQKENI. Trimming removed 4 bases at V and 6 bases at J, with 12 bases between. Here the CDR3 reads CASSLGRGAGELFF. CDR3 coding DNA: TGTGCCAGCTCACTAGGACGCGGGGCCGGGGAGCTGTTTTTT.

The CDR3 loop reads CAWSVSVHRELFF. The CDR3, as DNA: TGTGCCTGGAGTGTATCGGTTCACCGGGAGCTGTTTTTT. V usage is TRBV30 and J usage is TRBJ2-2; no reliable D call. The CDR3 covers 13 residues. V was trimmed by 0 bases and J by 9 bases, leaving 11 bases between them. Germline V gene sequence: CDR1 GTSNPN, CDR2 SVGIG (reference sequence). Full variable domain (rest looked up from reference TRBV30 and TRBJ2-2): SQTIHQWPATLVQPVGSPLSLECTVEGTSNPNLYWYRQAAGRGLQLLFYSVGIGQISSEVPQNLSASRPQDRQFILSSKKLLLSDSGFYLCAWSVSVHRELFFGEGSRLTVL.

This clone was recorded once. J is TRBJ1-5 and V is TRBV9; 8 positions match TRBD1. This CDR3 has 15 amino acids. The V segment lost 0 bases and the J segment 11 bases; nucleotides outside the gene matches: 10. The germline V gene encodes CDR1 SGDLS and CDR2 YYNGEE. The CDR3: CASSVGQGIGEAQHF. The CDR3 bases are TGTGCCAGCAGCGTAGGACAGGGGATTGGTGAAGCCCAGCATTTT.

This clone was picked up one time. V is TRBV28 and J is TRBJ2-5; TRBD2 might be the D (5 bases). Trimming removed 4 bases at V and 5 bases at J, with 8 bases between. The germline V gene encodes CDR1 MDHEN and CDR2 SYDVKM. The CDR3 runs to 12 residues. The CDR3: CASSWRGETQYF. Written as DNA, the CDR3 is TGTGCCAGCAGTTGGAGAGGGGAGACCCAGTACTTC.

A few counts support this clone. This chain joins TRBV29-1 and TRBJ2-7; no reliable D call. Trimming removed 7 bases at V and 0 bases at J, with 10 bases between. Germline CDR1 SQVTM, CDR2 ANQGSEA. The CDR3 totals 12 residues. In DNA form, the CDR3 reads TGCAGCGCCGTGACGGACTCCTACGAGCAGTACTTC. Amino acids: CSAVTDSYEQYF.

The rearrangement links TRBV5-5 to TRBJ2-7; D could derive from TRBD1 or TRBD2 (5 bases each). Germline V gene sequence: CDR1 SGHKS, CDR2 YYEKEE (reference sequence). The length of the CDR3 is 16 residues. Trimming removed 3 bases from V and 0 bases from J, with 16 bases in between. CDR3 nucleotides: TGTGCCAGCAGCTCTCCCCCGGGACGGGACTCCTACGAGCAGTACTTC. Protein: CASSSPPGRDSYEQYF.

The V gene is TRBV30, the J gene TRBJ2-5; no reliable D call. Germline CDR1 is GTSNPN and CDR2 is SVGIG (reference sequence). This CDR3 is 15 amino acids long. Between the trimmed V and J ends, which lost 3 bases and 1 base, there was a span of 15 bases. CDR3 protein: CAWSQNSPLQETQYF. CDR3 coding DNA: TGTGCCTGGAGCCAAAATAGCCCCCTCCAAGAGACCCAGTACTTC.

The gene calls are TRBV10-3 and TRBJ2-5; 8 bases map to TRBD2. Trimming took 4 bases from V and 2 from J; bases not matched to a gene: 3. Germline values: CDR1 ENHRY, CDR2 SYGVKD. The CDR3 consists of 14 residues. CDR3 bases: TGTGCCATCAGTGCCGCGGGGGGACAAGAGACCCAGTACTTC. Translation: CAISAAGGQETQYF.

The chain recombines TRBV19 with TRBJ1-6; 7 bases agree with TRBD1. With V trimmed by 7 bases and J by 6 bases, 6 bases remained unmatched. The CDR3 consists of 14 residues. Germline CDR1 reads LNHDA; CDR2 reads SQIVND (reference sequence). This chain's CDR3 is CASNSDRSNSPLHF. The CDR3 DNA sequence: TGTGCCAGTAACTCGGACAGGAGTAATTCACCCCTCCACTTT.

This chain connects TRBV11-2 to TRBJ2-2; TRBD1 aligns across 7 bases. Germline lookup yields CDR1 SGHAT and CDR2 FQNNGV. Trimming at V came to 3 bases and at J to 1 base, leaving 8 bases not matched to a gene. This CDR3 has 17 amino acids. CDR3 sequence: CASSFSPGQMNTGELFF. CDR3 nucleotide sequence: TGTGCCAGCAGCTTCTCTCCGGGACAGATGAACACCGGGGAGCTGTTTTTT.

This clone came up once. The gene calls are TRBV7-2 and TRBJ2-3; weak D call: TRBD1 (5 bases). The CDR3 runs 15 residues. The V gene lost 2 bases and the J gene lost 2 bases, with 11 bases spanning the gap. The germline V gene has CDR1 SGHTA and CDR2 FQGNSA. CDR3 nucleotides: TGTGCCAGCAGCTTATCGACAGTTAACACAGATACGCAGTATTTT. Its translation is CASSLSTVNTDTQYF.

CDR3 nucleotide sequence: TGCGCCAGCAGCCAAGACGTTGGGGAGCTGTTTTTT. As protein: CASSQDVGELFF. This chain connects TRBV4-1 to TRBJ2-2; D not certain. This CDR3 is built from 12 residues. V gave up 0 bases and J gave up 8 bases, with 4 bases separating them. Germline-derived CDR1 and CDR2 are MGHRA and YSYEKL.

In DNA, the CDR3 is TGTGCCAGCAGCTTGACAGGGAGCTCCTATAATTCACCCCTCCACTTT. Its protein product is CASSLTGSSYNSPLHF. V and J are TRBV11-2 and TRBJ1-6; TRBD1 matches at 7 bases. Trimming removed 3 bases from V and 0 bases from J; junction bases left unmatched: 2. CDR1 and CDR2 from the germline V gene are SGHAT and FQNNGV. This CDR3 region has 16 residues.

V is TRBV19 and J is TRBJ2-1, with D possibly matching TRBD1 (5 bases). Germline values: CDR1 LNHDA, CDR2 SQIVND (reference sequence). Trimming took 7 bases from V and 9 from J, leaving 16 bases between them. The CDR3 totals 13 residues. CDR3 region: CASTKQVRIEQFF. CDR3 DNA sequence: TGTGCCAGTACCAAACAGGTTCGGATTGAGCAGTTCTTC.

The chain links TRBV5-4 to TRBJ1-2, with 8 bases aligning to TRBD1. The V and J ends lost 4 bases and 5 bases, in that order; junction bases with no gene match: 4. The CDR3 has 13 residues. CDR1 is SGHNT and CDR2 is YYREEE in the germline V gene (reference sequence). Written as DNA, the CDR3 is TGTGCCAGCAGCGGGGGACAGGTATATGGCTACACCTTC. Amino acids: CASSGGQVYGYTF.

The chain recombines TRBV7-3 with TRBJ1-1, with D uncertain. The CDR3 totals 15 residues. From germline, CDR1 is SGHTA and CDR2 FQGTGA. Trimming took 1 base from V and 0 from J, leaving 9 bases between them. This chain's CDR3 is CASSLIGGMNTEAFF. The CDR3 DNA sequence: TGTGCCAGCAGCTTAATAGGAGGGATGAACACTGAAGCTTTCTTT.